The T cell receptor beta chain under discussion was sequenced for a study of spatial heterogeneity in lung cancer. This clonotype was counted between two and nine times. Noted time point: sample taken at primary tumor resection. One entry per CDR3 protein results from TCRdb running MiXCR on the 5' RACE reads. In the table there are tens of thousands of distinct CDR3 sequences, about 12% of which are singletons. This CDR3 spans 13 amino acids. From germline, CDR1 is MNHEY and CDR2 SMNVEV (reference sequence). Trimming took 9 bases from V and 4 from J; bases not matched to a gene: 5. This TCR was sampled from a male donor with early-stage non-small cell lung cancer. The sequences come from PBMCs, collected at surgery. This chain joins TRBV27 and TRBJ2-2; TRBD2 agrees at 7 bases. CDR3 in DNA: TGTGCCAGTGCTTGGGGGGGCACCGGGGAGCTGTTTTTT. This gives the protein CASAWGGTGELFF.